This TCR beta chain was sequenced in a study of long-term antiretroviral therapy in people with HIV. Runs used v3.0 of the immunoSEQ assay and were done at survey level. The table came from immunoSEQ multiplex PCR; TCRdb's copy has only in-frame clones and leaves some out. This repertoire shows tens of thousands of clones, approximately 84% found once; its top ten account for more than 3.5%. The V and J ends lost 4 bases and 0 bases respectively, with 8 bases between them. Germline lookup yields CDR1 MRHNA and CDR2 SNTAGT. CDR3 size: 14 residues. The V call is TRBV6-4, the J call TRBJ2-3; D gene unclear. The sample was unsorted PBMCs, taken 0.5 years after starting antiretroviral therapy. The source of this sequence is a man younger than 35 with HIV. This CDR3 reads CASSVTPSTDTQYF. The CDR3 nucleotides are TGTGCCAGCAGTGTCACCCCTAGCACAGATACGCAGTATTTT.